These 29 T cell receptor beta chains originate from one sample sequenced in a study of blood T cell repertoires in COVID-19. Here immunoSEQ multiplex PCR was the method, and the copy in TCRdb shows in-frame clones only, minus some. The table has roughly 250,000 clones, around nine tenths seen once. The sample comprised PBMCs or T cells enriched from blood (not recorded which). Receptors originate from a woman aged 18-29 years who had recovered from COVID-19.

The CDR3 loop is CASSLGQLPYEQYF. CDR3 DNA sequence: TGTGCCAGCAGTTTGGGCCAGCTTCCCTACGAGCAGTACTTC. This chain connects TRBV27 to TRBJ2-7; D is ambiguous. V lost 3 bases and J lost 2, with 11 bases in between. This CDR3 spans 14 amino acids. Germline V lookup: CDR1 MNHEY, CDR2 SMNVEV (reference sequence).

This clone occurred once. This chain uses TRBV29-1 with TRBJ2-3; unclear D gene. Germline values: CDR1 SQVTM, CDR2 ANQGSEA. This CDR3 has 13 amino acids. The ends were cut back, 3 bases at V and 0 bases at J, with 7 bases in the middle. The CDR3 here is CSVESFSTDTQYF. Here the CDR3 DNA reads TGCAGCGTTGAGAGCTTCAGCACAGATACGCAGTATTTT.

The chain uses TRBV7-3 and TRBJ2-3; 7 positions agree with TRBD2. Germline trimming cut 5 bases from V and 9 bases from J; bases unmatched to any gene: 11. The germline gives CDR1 SGHTA, CDR2 FQGTGA. The CDR3 has 14 residues. The CDR3 DNA is TGTGCCAGCAGCCTAGGACCCACCGGGGGGACGCAGTATTTT. It yields the protein CASSLGPTGGTQYF.

The CDR3 sequence is CASSPQGRTEAFF. The CDR3 region has the DNA TGTGCCAGCAGCCCACAGGGAAGGACTGAAGCTTTCTTT. This chain links TRBV12-3 or TRBV12-4 with TRBJ1-1, with a tentative D call TRBD1 (6 bases). The V gene lost 6 bases and the J gene lost 5 bases, with 13 bases spanning the gap. CDR3 length: 13 amino acids.

Concerning this clone itself: Within the sample, other DNA sequences also encode this same CDR3. The rearrangement joins TRBV12-3 or TRBV12-4 to TRBJ1-2; the D is unclear. The germline V and J ends were trimmed by 3 bases and 1 base, with 6 bases remaining between them. The CDR3 has 13 residues. The CDR3 sequence is CASSFDNNYGYTF. The CDR3, as DNA: TGTGCCAGCAGTTTTGACAATAACTATGGCTACACCTTC.

The V call is TRBV18, the J call TRBJ1-2; perhaps TRBD1 as D (5 bases). Germline V CDR1 and CDR2: KGHSH, LQKENI. CDR3 length: 14 residues. V was trimmed by 3 bases and J by 1 base, leaving 9 bases between them. CDR3 region: CASSPMDINYGYTF. CDR3 DNA: TGTGCCAGCTCACCGATGGACATTAACTATGGCTACACCTTC.

This clone is a singleton in its sample. The chain combines TRBV11-2 with TRBJ2-1; 9 nucleotides match TRBD1. CDR1 is SGHAT, CDR2 FQNNGV, per germline. The CDR3 has 15 amino acids. The trim removed 6 bases at V and 5 bases at J, leaving 8 bases unmatched. The CDR3, as DNA: TGTGCCAGCAGTAGTAGACAGGGGGTAAACAATGAGCAGTTCTTC. Its translation is CASSSRQGVNNEQFF.

This clone appeared once. V usage is TRBV7-8 and J usage is TRBJ2-3; a possible D gene is TRBD1 (6 bases). Looked up from germline, CDR1 is SGHVS and CDR2 is FQNEAQ. The CDR3 runs to 16 residues. V lost 0 bases, J lost 0 bases, and 10 bases lay in between. CDR3 protein: CASSLARGRSTDTQYF. CDR3 sequence (DNA): TGTGCCAGCAGCTTAGCCAGGGGACGAAGCACAGATACGCAGTATTTT. Complete variable domain (other parts from reference TRBV7-8 and TRBJ2-3): GAGVSQSPRYKVAKRGQDVALRCDPISGHVSLFWYQQALGQGPEFLTYFQNEAQLDKSGLPSDRFFAERPEGSVSTLKIQRTQQEDSAVYLCASSLARGRSTDTQYFGPGTRLTVL.

The chain joins TRBV7-2 to TRBJ1-3; 8 bases are shared with TRBD1. V gave up 0 bases and J gave up 0 bases; unmatched junction bases: 4. The CDR3 totals 17 residues. Germline CDR1 and CDR2: SGHTA and FQGNSA. The CDR3 nucleotides read TGTGCCAGCAGCTTAGCGGACAGGGTCTTCTCTGGAAACACCATATATTTT. Protein sequence: CASSLADRVFSGNTIYF.

In regard to this clone: The sample contains more than one DNA sequence encoding this CDR3. V usage is TRBV10-3 and J usage is TRBJ1-5; 10 nucleotides match TRBD1. With V trimmed by 8 bases and J by 1 base, 2 bases remained unmatched. The CDR3 is made up of 14 amino acids. Germline lookup yields CDR1 ENHRY and CDR2 SYGVKD. The CDR3 sequence: CAISDRGSNQPQHF. The CDR3 DNA is TGTGCCATCTCGGACAGGGGGAGCAATCAGCCCCAGCATTTT.

J is TRBJ1-5 and V is TRBV6-1; TRBD1 agrees at 8 bases. V shed 6 bases and J 1 base; nucleotides not matched to a gene: 5. Germline V gene sequence: CDR1 MNHNS, CDR2 SASEGT. The length of the CDR3 is 15 residues. CDR3 sequence (DNA): TGTGCCAGCAGCGATCGACAGGGGAGCAATCAGCCCCAGCATTTT. This translates into CASSDRQGSNQPQHF.

The rearrangement uses TRBV5-6 and TRBJ2-1; 7 bases line up with TRBD1. This CDR3 is 15 amino acids long. Germline CDR1 and CDR2: SGHDT and YYEEEE. V was clipped by 4 bases and J by 3 bases; unmatched bases: 7. CDR3 bases: TGTGCCAGCAGCCCGACGCAGGGGGACTACAATGAGCAGTTCTTC. Translating it yields CASSPTQGDYNEQFF.

The chain links TRBV18 to TRBJ2-6; D perhaps matches TRBD1 (5 bases). V was pared by 4 bases and J by 0 bases, with 7 bases between. This CDR3 is 15 amino acids long. CDR1 is KGHSH and CDR2 is LQKENI in the germline V gene. The DNA of the CDR3 is TGTGCCAGCTCACTAGGGGCCTCTGGGGCCAACGTCCTGACTTTC. Translation: CASSLGASGANVLTF.

The rearrangement links TRBV6-5 to TRBJ2-7; 10 positions match TRBD1. This CDR3 has 14 residues. Germline loops: CDR1 MNHEY, CDR2 SVGAGI. Losses at the gene ends were 5 bases for V and 3 bases for J; bases not matched to a gene: 4. CDR3 DNA sequence: TGTGCCAGCAGTCGAGGACAGGGGGACTACGAGCAGTACTTC. It codes for CASSRGQGDYEQYF.

The rearrangement joins TRBV19 to TRBJ2-3; D perhaps matches TRBD2 (6 bases). Per the germline V gene, CDR1 is LNHDA and CDR2 is SQIVND (reference sequence). V was cut by 4 bases and J by 6 bases, with 20 bases left in between. The CDR3 loop spans 16 amino acids. CDR3 in amino acids: CASSNGAGSFRDTQYF. The CDR3 DNA reads TGTGCCAGTAGTAACGGAGCGGGCTCCTTCAGGGATACGCAGTATTTT.

This clone has only one observation. The CDR3 region is CASSLGQGMDSFF. As DNA, the CDR3 is TGTGCCAGCAGCCTCGGACAGGGGATGGACTCCTTTTTT. V is TRBV11-2 and J is TRBJ1-4, with 9 bases fitting TRBD1. Looked up from germline, CDR1 is SGHAT and CDR2 is FQNNGV. V was pared by 5 bases and J by 17 bases, with 12 bases of the junction left unmatched. The CDR3 is 13 residues long.

This clone was recorded once. The V call is TRBV28, the J call TRBJ1-2, with D hard to call. Germline V gives CDR1 MDHEN, CDR2 SYDVKM. The CDR3 contains 12 residues. V dropped 6 bases and J dropped 8 bases, with 13 bases sitting between them. The chain's CDR3 is CASRDHSPGYTF. The CDR3 coding sequence is TGTGCCAGCAGGGATCACAGTCCGGGCTACACCTTC.

The chain uses TRBV27 and TRBJ2-7; tentative D call: TRBD1 (5 bases). The CDR3 length is 16 residues. V lost 3 bases, J lost 1 base, and 16 bases lay in between. Germline V CDR1 and CDR2: MNHEY, SMNVEV (reference sequence). CDR3 in DNA: TGTGCCAGCAGTTTCTTAGGCCAGGGTGGATCCTACGAGCAGTACTTC. Translating gives CASSFLGQGGSYEQYF.

The CDR3 protein is CASSYLREQYF. CDR3 coding DNA: TGTGCCAGCAGCTACCTCAGGGAGCAGTACTTC. V usage is TRBV5-5 and J usage is TRBJ2-7; D is unclear. The CDR3 extends over 11 amino acids. Trimming shortened V by 3 bases and J by 7 bases, and 8 bases separated the two germline ends. Germline CDR1 is SGHKS and CDR2 is YYEKEE (reference sequence).

This sequence joins TRBV27 and TRBJ1-1; possibly TRBD1 for D (5 bases). Germline V lookup: CDR1 MNHEY, CDR2 SMNVEV (reference sequence). V gave up 4 bases and J gave up 0 bases, with 12 bases separating them. CDR3 size: 15 residues. The CDR3 reads CASSWGGEMNTEAFF. DNA for the CDR3: TGTGCCAGCAGTTGGGGGGGGGAGATGAACACTGAAGCTTTCTTT.

The CDR3 DNA reads TGTGCCAGCAGTTACGTAGGGGGCGAGCAGTACTTC. Translating it yields CASSYVGGEQYF. The rearrangement uses TRBV6-2 or TRBV6-3 and TRBJ2-7, with D possibly being TRBD1 (6 bases). V shed 2 bases and J shed 6 bases, with 8 bases lying between them. The CDR3 is 12 amino acids. The germline V gene encodes CDR1 MNHEY and CDR2 SVGEGT.

The chain combines TRBV27 with TRBJ1-5, with 7 positions matching TRBD1. Trimming removed 6 bases from V and 4 bases from J; junction bases left unmatched: 9. CDR1 and CDR2 (germline): MNHEY, SMNVEV (reference sequence). The CDR3 totals 15 residues. The CDR3 DNA is TGTGCCAGCAGAAAAGCCGGGACAGCGAATCAGCCCCAGCATTTT. Its protein product is CASRKAGTANQPQHF.

This sequence joins TRBV10-2 and TRBJ1-5, with a weak D call TRBD1 (6 bases). Germline V gene sequence: CDR1 WSHSY, CDR2 SAAADI. The CDR3 has 15 amino acids. V was clipped by 5 bases and J by 4 bases, with 15 bases between them. CDR3 nucleotide sequence: TGCGCCAGCAGTATCTCGCAGGGGTATAATCAGCCCCAGCATTTT. This translates into CASSISQGYNQPQHF.

This clone was seen only a few times. The chain recombines TRBV24-1 with TRBJ1-1; D unclear. V was cut by 5 bases and J by 7 bases, with 7 bases left in between. The CDR3 has 11 residues. In germline, CDR1 is KGHDR, CDR2 SFDVKD. CDR3 sequence: CATSGGSEAFF. CDR3 coding DNA: TGTGCCACCAGTGGAGGCAGTGAAGCTTTCTTT.

The chain is built from TRBV27 and TRBJ2-5; 9 nucleotides agree with TRBD2. Germline loops: CDR1 MNHEY, CDR2 SMNVEV (reference sequence). The CDR3 runs to 15 residues. Unmatched junction bases numbered 10, after V lost 7 bases and J lost 4 bases. The CDR3 protein is CASMLLAGGLETQYF. Written as DNA, the CDR3 is TGTGCCAGCATGCTACTAGCGGGTGGTCTAGAGACCCAGTACTTC.

The chain recombines TRBV3-1 (or the pseudogene TRBV3-2) with TRBJ1-3; D not certain. This CDR3 has 16 residues. The germline V and J ends were trimmed by 3 bases and 2 bases, with 14 bases remaining between them. Germline assignment: CDR1 LGHDT and CDR2 YNNKEL (reference sequence). The CDR3 protein is CASSQMWQFAGNTIYF. CDR3 sequence (DNA): TGTGCCAGCAGCCAGATGTGGCAGTTCGCTGGAAACACCATATATTTT.

This clone was seen a handful of times. The J gene is TRBJ1-4, the V gene TRBV5-1; D uncertain. The CDR3 is made up of 13 amino acids. V shed 1 base and J shed 7 bases, with 8 bases lying between them. The germline gives CDR1 SGHRS, CDR2 YFSETQ. The CDR3 nucleotides are TGCGCCAGCAGCTTGCGGCCGGGTGAAAAACTGTTTTTT. Translation gives CASSLRPGEKLFF.

V usage is TRBV7-9 and J usage is TRBJ2-3; 7 nucleotides agree with TRBD2. CDR1 SEHNR and CDR2 FQNEAQ come from the germline V gene (reference sequence). The CDR3 loop spans 16 amino acids. The junction had 7 bases not matched to a gene; V was cut back by 4 bases and J by 0 bases. CDR3 DNA sequence: TGTGCCAGCAGCTCTCAGCGGGACCTGAGCACAGATACGCAGTATTTT. Protein: CASSSQRDLSTDTQYF.

This clone was detected a few times. This chain joins TRBV28 and TRBJ1-4; D may be TRBD1 (6 bases). The CDR3 runs 17 residues. Trimming pared 5 bases from V and 2 bases from J, leaving 18 bases between. Germline V gene data show CDR1 as MDHEN and CDR2 as SYDVKM. CDR3 coding DNA: TGTGCCAGCAGTGGGGGGCGGGGGAGGAGGACTAATGAAAAACTGTTTTTT. As protein: CASSGGRGRRTNEKLFF.